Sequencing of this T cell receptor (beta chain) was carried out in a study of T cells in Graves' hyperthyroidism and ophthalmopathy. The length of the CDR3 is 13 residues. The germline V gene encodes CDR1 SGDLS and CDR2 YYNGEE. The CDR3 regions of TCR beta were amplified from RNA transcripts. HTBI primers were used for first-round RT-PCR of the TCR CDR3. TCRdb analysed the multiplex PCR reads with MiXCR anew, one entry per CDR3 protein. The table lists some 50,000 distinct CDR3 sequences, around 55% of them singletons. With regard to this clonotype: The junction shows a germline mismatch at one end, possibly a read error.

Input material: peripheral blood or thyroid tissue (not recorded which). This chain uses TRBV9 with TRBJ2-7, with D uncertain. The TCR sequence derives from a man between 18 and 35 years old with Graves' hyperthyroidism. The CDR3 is CASSATSSYEQHF. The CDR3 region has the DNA TGTGCTAGCAGCGCGACATCATCCTACGAGCAGCACTTC.